The sequence of this T cell receptor beta chain was determined in a study of shared T cell receptors in the human thymus. The ends were cut back, 1 base at V and 2 bases at J, with 11 bases in the middle. The CDR3 has 15 residues. CDR1 MNHNY and CDR2 SVGAGI come from the germline V gene (reference sequence). This clone showed up just once. Libraries were prepared by immunoSEQ multiplex PCR; TCRdb keeps only in-frame clonotypes and omits some of them. The sample contains about 380,000 clones, approximately 95% of which appear only once. This sequence was found in a human donor. The chain joins TRBV6-6 to TRBJ1-1; D unclear. Input material: thymocytes. For the CDR3, the DNA is TGTGCCAGCAGTTACTGTCGCGAGGCAAACACTGAAGCTTTCTTT. Translated: CASSYCREANTEAFF.